The rows below give T cell receptor beta chains drawn from one sample of a study of regulatory T cells in long-lasting Graves disease. TCRdb ran MiXCR on the multiplex PCR reads and lists one entry per CDR3 protein. The sample includes a few hundred thousand distinct CDR3 sequences, 20% to 25% seen only once; the top ten take about a quarter. The sequencing here drew on peripheral blood mononuclear cells (PBMCs), taken when the disease was refractory, from a patient treated with antithyroid drugs. The source of these receptors is a female donor with Graves disease. Both conserved end residues are part of each CDR3. A D gene is named only where the DNA matches it firmly. Not all rows give a size; the values are once, few, many and, for expanded clones, a class.

V gene,D gene,clone size,J gene,CDR3 protein,CDR3 DNA
TRBV20-1,-,-,TRBJ2-3,CSAPQASNTDTQYF,TGCAGTGCTCCCCAAGCTAGTAACACAGATACGCAGTATTTT
TRBV11-2,-,many,TRBJ2-7,CASSSGTYSYEQYF,TGTGCCAGCAGTTCAGGGACTTACTCCTACGAGCAGTACTTC
TRBV7-2,-,many,TRBJ2-7,CASSVSSLRYEQYF,TGTGCCAGCAGCGTATCTAGTCTCCGCTACGAGCAGTACTTC
TRBV6-2/TRBV6-3,-,many,TRBJ1-5,CASSYNRGAHIPHQPQHF,TGTGCCAGCAGTTACAACCGCGGGGCACATATCCCCCATCAGCCCCAGCATTTT
TRBV6-2/TRBV6-3,TRBD1,few,TRBJ2-7,CASSYGGQGASEQYF,TGTGCCAGCAGTTACGGGGGACAGGGGGCGAGCGAGCAGTACTTC
TRBV11-1,TRBD1,few,TRBJ2-7,CASSGTVSYEQYF,TGTGCCAGCTCCGGGACAGTTTCCTACGAGCAGTACTTC
TRBV20-1,TRBD2,many,TRBJ2-1,CSAPPGLAGVPYNEQFF,TGCAGTGCTCCTCCGGGACTAGCGGGAGTACCCTACAATGAGCAGTTCTTC
TRBV5-1,-,few,TRBJ2-5,CASSLMSRETQYF,TGCGCCAGCAGCTTGATGAGTCGAGAGACCCAGTACTTC
TRBV7-8,TRBD1,many,TRBJ2-5,CASSLWTGGAETQYF,TGTGCCAGCAGCTTGTGGACAGGGGGCGCGGAGACCCAGTACTTC
TRBV19,TRBD1,few,TRBJ1-2,CASSRDSAWTGWSGYTF,TGTGCCAGTAGTAGGGACTCCGCGTGGACAGGTTGGAGCGGCTACACCTTC
TRBV28,-,few,TRBJ1-5,CASTSGGFQSQPQHF,TGTGCCAGCACCTCGGGGGGTTTTCAGTCTCAGCCCCAGCATTTT
TRBV7-6,TRBD1,many,TRBJ1-5,CASSTGTGNNQPQHF,TGTGCCAGCAGTACCGGGACAGGGAACAATCAGCCCCAGCATTTT
TRBV14,TRBD1,-,TRBJ2-2,CASSRWTGNTGELFF,TGTGCCAGCAGCCGGTGGACAGGGAACACCGGGGAGCTGTTTTTT
TRBV6-1,TRBD1,few,TRBJ2-4,CASRPTPGQGAILWEAKNIQYF,TGTGCCAGCAGACCTACCCCCGGACAGGGGGCAATATTGTGGGAAGCCAAAAACATTCAGTACTTC
TRBV12-3/TRBV12-4,-,-,TRBJ1-1,CVSSPTPTMNTEAFF,TGTGTCAGCAGCCCTACACCTACAATGAACACTGAAGCTTTCTTT
TRBV29-1,-,many,TRBJ1-2,CSVASGKAIAGYTF,TGCAGCGTGGCCTCAGGGAAGGCTATTGCTGGCTACACCTTC
TRBV7-2,TRBD2,few,TRBJ2-7,CASLREIVGYEQYF,TGTGCCAGTCTGCGGGAGATCGTGGGATACGAGCAGTACTTC
TRBV9,-,-,TRBJ2-1,CASSVASINEQFF,TGTGCCAGCAGCGTAGCCTCAATCAATGAGCAGTTCTTC
TRBV18,-,few,TRBJ2-3,CASSPRLDTQYF,TGTGCCAGCTCACCACGATTAGATACGCAGTATTTT
TRBV11-2,TRBD2,many,TRBJ2-7,CASSQPGLAGLLGSYEQYF,TGTGCCAGCAGCCAACCGGGGCTAGCGGGTCTCCTAGGGTCCTACGAGCAGTACTTC
TRBV12-3/TRBV12-4,-,large,TRBJ1-1,CASSLKAGRAEAFF,TGTGCCAGCAGTTTAAAGGCAGGGAGGGCTGAAGCTTTCTTT
TRBV28,-,many,TRBJ1-2,CACLDTNYGYTF,TGTGCCTGCCTGGACACCAACTATGGCTACACCTTC
TRBV6-4,-,-,TRBJ2-2,CASSEARGTGELFF,TGTGCCAGCAGTGAAGCGAGGGGCACCGGGGAGCTGTTTTTT
TRBV7-2,-,few,TRBJ1-2,CASSLKGGGGYTF,TGTGCCAGCAGCTTAAAAGGGGGAGGTGGCTACACCTTC
TRBV12-3/TRBV12-4,-,many,TRBJ2-5,CASSPGGQKETQYF,TGTGCCAGCAGCCCCGGAGGACAGAAGGAGACCCAGTACTTC
TRBV6-1,TRBD1,-,TRBJ2-7,CASSRAGTGGYEQYF,TGTGCCAGCAGTCGGGCAGGGACAGGGGGCTACGAGCAGTACTTC
TRBV29-1,TRBD2,-,TRBJ2-1,CSVGPGEGPDNEQFF,TGCAGCGTTGGGCCTGGGGAGGGCCCGGACAATGAGCAGTTCTTC
TRBV14,TRBD2,-,TRBJ2-5,CASSQLAGMETQYF,TGTGCCAGCAGCCAACTAGCGGGAATGGAGACCCAGTACTTC
TRBV2,TRBD1,many,TRBJ2-6,CATRQGSGANVLTF,TGTGCCACCCGACAGGGATCTGGGGCCAACGTCCTGACTTTC
TRBV11-2,TRBD2,few,TRBJ2-7,CASRDGTSGTYEQYF,TGTGCCAGCAGGGACGGGACTAGCGGCACCTACGAGCAGTACTTC
TRBV2,-,many,TRBJ1-5,CASSLEEGLGQPQHF,TGTGCCAGCAGCTTAGAGGAGGGGCTCGGACAGCCCCAGCATTTT
TRBV2,TRBD1,many,TRBJ2-7,CASNRQGNYEQYF,TGTGCCAGCAATAGACAGGGAAACTACGAGCAGTACTTC